Sequencing of this T cell receptor beta chain was carried out in a study of T cell responses to AZD1222 COVID-19 vaccine (dated by TCRdb to about 2021). As for the study more broadly: A total of around 240 trial participants underwent TCR sequencing, of whom roughly 210 received two doses of AZD1222 and some 26 received two doses of the MenACWY control vaccine. Trial participants were enrolled into age subgroups of 18-55, 56-69 and 70-plus years, which contained roughly 140, 27 and 60 TCR-sequenced participants, respectively. Broader findings and caveats from the paper: Because no day 14 peak-response samples were available, repertoires were characterized only after the peak T cell response. Conclusions about previously exposed vaccinees are limited, since just 6 or 7 AZD1222 recipients were seropositive for SARS-CoV-2 at baseline. Reportedly, almost half of the unique spike-specific TCRs recognized epitopes lying outside the regions that are mutated in the B.1.351 and B.1.1.7 variants. The 56-69-year group was small, and its depth increase did not reach significance, likely because of low power. CD4 TCRs associated with the vaccine covered the entire spike protein, and the dominant responses were in regions 160-218 and 743-854. After two AZD1222 doses, spike-specific TCR breadth and depth were significantly higher than at day 0 and than in MenACWY recipients. Participants were mostly white British and included more females than males, and it was suggested by the authors that clonal diversity may have been underestimated.

Points on this clone: This clone's antigen is unknown. Per-nucleotide qualities are absent, and no much larger clonotype sits a single base away.

The sample's time point, from its label and the paper: about 28 days (+/-7) after the second vaccine dose. Reading the label with the study, this specimen's treatment or condition is: meningococcal conjugate vaccine given as trial control. Vaccinee samples came from UK trials COV001 and COV002, including a single-blind randomized controlled phase 2/3 trial of AZD1222 (ChAdOx1 nCoV-19) in healthy adults. For TCRbeta chain sequencing, PBMC samples from trial participants were taken at day 0 and at day 28 after the second dose. CDR1 and CDR2 (MNHEY, SVGEGT) derive from the germline V gene. The CDR3 spans 17 residues, from the cysteine through the phenylalanine. Left in the record is the CDR3 DNA by itself, 51 bases read in frame from the first base. Trimmed from V: 5 bases; trimmed from J: 10 bases; junction bases lacking a gene match: 21. The CDR3 regions of human TCRbeta chains were analyzed by immunosequencing. In the source study's methods: TCRs in the repertoires were matched against a reference library of SARS-CoV-2-specific TCRs that had been generated with the MIRA antigen-specificity platform. Breadth meant the fraction of unique TCRs that were SARS-CoV-2-associated, whereas depth meant the fraction of total T cells that were SARS-CoV-2-associated. Using the MIRA data, each spike-specific TCR was mapped to the spike region that the TCR reacts to and placed in a CD4 or CD8 class. Log10-transformed breadth and depth values were compared by one-way ANOVA with Sidak's multiple comparisons tests. Here the immuneACCESS table is served through TCRdb, limited to in-frame sequences with V and J called. Missing clones are a known gap in these copies; in checked studies unresolved V genes cover under half, and the rest lacks a known reason. The D gene and trimming were derived from the DNA, and the V and J assignments and clone size from that table. The sample table holds over 130,000 clones, of which 75% to 95% were seen once. Of the sample, around 6.9% is held by the ten largest clones.

This specimen was peripheral blood, taken 28 days after the second dose of the MenACWY control vaccine. This sequence uses TRBV6-2 or TRBV6-3 and TRBJ2-3, and TRBD1 aligns with 7 junction nucleotides. The sequence was obtained from an adult who received the MenACWY meningococcal vaccine as a control. The DNA sequence reads TGTGCCAGCAGTCCGAGGGGTGGGACAGATCACCCAATGGCGCAGTATTTT. Its protein reads: CASSPRGGTDHPMAQYF.